The present TCR beta chain was sequenced within a study of CD8 T cells in Susac syndrome. Study conclusions and caveats: It was acknowledged in the study that the number of individuals who were included in its TCR sequencing and HLA analysis was relatively small.

RNA in amounts of about 0.45 to 1 ug was reverse transcribed with random hexamers. Amplification of TCR beta CDR3 was carried out by immunoSEQ multiplex PCR, which covered 54 Vbeta and 13 Jbeta segments. From the immunoSEQ multiplex PCR reads, TCRdb called clonotypes with MiXCR, one entry per CDR3 protein. The table includes some 260,000 distinct CDR3 sequences, about 85% detected once. In the multiple sclerosis control group, patients were treatment-naive and had stable or active relapsing-remitting disease. Purification of the CD8+ and CD4+ T cells relied on negative isolation, and TEMRA cells underwent FACS enrichment. This CDR3 has 15 residues. With 1 base clipped from V and 2 bases from J, the junction kept 2 bases outside the gene matches. About this clonotype: Antigen: not known.

The material sequenced was CD8+ T cells from PBMCs. The chain uses TRBV12-3 or TRBV12-4 and TRBJ2-5, with 9 bases that match TRBD2. This receptor was taken from a human donor with multiple sclerosis. The CDR3 spells CASSLVLAGQETQYF. CDR3 sequence (DNA): TGTGCCAGCAGTTTAGTCCTAGCGGGACAAGAGACCCAGTACTTC.